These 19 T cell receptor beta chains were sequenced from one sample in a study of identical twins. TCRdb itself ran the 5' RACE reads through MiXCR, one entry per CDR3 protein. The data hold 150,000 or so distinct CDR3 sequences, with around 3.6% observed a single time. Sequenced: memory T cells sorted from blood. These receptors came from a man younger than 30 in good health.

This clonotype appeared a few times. The CDR3 sequence: CASSYDGNTIYF. CDR3 nucleotides: TGTGCCAGCAGTTACGATGGAAACACCATATATTTT. This sequence joins TRBV6-5 and TRBJ1-3; D gene ambiguous. Germline V gives CDR1 MNHEY, CDR2 SVGAGI. Between the trimmed V and J ends, which lost 2 bases and 3 bases, there was a span of 2 bases. This CDR3 spans 12 amino acids.

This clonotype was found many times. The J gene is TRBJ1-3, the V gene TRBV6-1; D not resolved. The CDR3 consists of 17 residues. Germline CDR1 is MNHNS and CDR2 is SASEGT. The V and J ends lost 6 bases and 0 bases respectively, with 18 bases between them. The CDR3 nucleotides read TGTGCCAGCAGCCTTGGTTTTGGGCCCGACTCTGGAAACACCATATATTTT. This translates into CASSLGFGPDSGNTIYF.

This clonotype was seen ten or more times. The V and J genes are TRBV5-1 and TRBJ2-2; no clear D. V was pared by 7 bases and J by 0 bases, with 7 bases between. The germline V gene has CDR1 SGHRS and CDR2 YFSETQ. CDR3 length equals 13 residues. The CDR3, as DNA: TGCGCCAGCTTCAATACGAACACCGGGGAGCTGTTTTTT. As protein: CASFNTNTGELFF.

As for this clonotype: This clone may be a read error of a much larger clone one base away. The CDR3 DNA reads TGCAGTGCTAGAGGGGGGGTAAGGCGCAGTCAGCCCCAGCATTTT. The encoded protein is CSARGGVRRSQPQHF. The chain couples TRBV20-1 to TRBJ1-5; D possibly corresponds to TRBD1 (5 bases). V was shortened by 1 base and J by 6 bases, with 16 bases between the two germline ends. The length of the CDR3 is 15 residues. Germline CDR1 DFQATT, CDR2 SNEGSKA (reference sequence).

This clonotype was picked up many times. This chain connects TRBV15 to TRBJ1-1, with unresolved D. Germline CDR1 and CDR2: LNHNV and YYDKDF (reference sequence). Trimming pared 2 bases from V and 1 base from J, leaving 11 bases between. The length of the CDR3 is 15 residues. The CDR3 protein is CATSRRVTENTEAFF. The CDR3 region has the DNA TGTGCCACCAGCAGACGAGTCACAGAGAACACTGAAGCTTTCTTT.

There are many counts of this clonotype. The CDR3 DNA sequence: TGTGCCACCAGTGAGGGACAGGGGGCAGAGACCCAGTACTTC. Its translation: CATSEGQGAETQYF. The chain couples TRBV24-1 to TRBJ2-5; 12 bases fit TRBD1. The CDR3 sequence is 14 residues long. Germline CDR1 KGHDR, CDR2 SFDVKD. V lost 4 bases, J lost 4 bases, and 0 bases stayed unmatched.

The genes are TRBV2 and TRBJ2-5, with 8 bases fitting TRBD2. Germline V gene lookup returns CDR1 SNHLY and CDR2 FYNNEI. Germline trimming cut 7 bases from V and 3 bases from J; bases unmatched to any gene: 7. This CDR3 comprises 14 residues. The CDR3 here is CASMGRSGEETQYF. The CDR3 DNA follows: TGTGCCAGCATGGGACGTAGCGGGGAAGAGACCCAGTACTTC.

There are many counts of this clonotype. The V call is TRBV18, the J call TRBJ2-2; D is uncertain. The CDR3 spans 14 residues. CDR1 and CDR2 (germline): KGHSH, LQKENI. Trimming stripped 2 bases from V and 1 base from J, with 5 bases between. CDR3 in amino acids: CASSPGENTGELFF. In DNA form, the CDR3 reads TGTGCCAGCTCACCAGGGGAGAACACCGGGGAGCTGTTTTTT.

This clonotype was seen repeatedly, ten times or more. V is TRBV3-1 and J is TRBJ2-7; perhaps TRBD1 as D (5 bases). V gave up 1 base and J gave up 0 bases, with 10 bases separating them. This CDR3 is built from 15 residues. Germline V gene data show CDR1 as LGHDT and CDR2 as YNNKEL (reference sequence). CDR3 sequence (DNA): TGTGCCAGCAGCCAAGTTCAGGGTACCTCCTACGAGCAGTACTTC. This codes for CASSQVQGTSYEQYF.

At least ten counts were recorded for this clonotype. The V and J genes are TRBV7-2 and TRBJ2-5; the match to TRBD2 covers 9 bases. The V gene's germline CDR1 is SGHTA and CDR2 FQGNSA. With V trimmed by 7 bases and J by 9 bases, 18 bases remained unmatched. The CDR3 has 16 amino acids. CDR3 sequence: CASTVSRSSGISPQYF. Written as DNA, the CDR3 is TGTGCCAGCACCGTTTCTAGGTCTAGCGGGATCTCCCCCCAGTACTTC.

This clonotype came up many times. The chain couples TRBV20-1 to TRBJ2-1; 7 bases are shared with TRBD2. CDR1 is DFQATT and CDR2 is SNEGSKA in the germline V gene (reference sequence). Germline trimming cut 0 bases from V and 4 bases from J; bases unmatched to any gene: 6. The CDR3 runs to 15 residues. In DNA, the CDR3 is TGCAGTGCTAGAGATAGGTCGGGAGGTTACAATGAGCAGTTCTTC. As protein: CSARDRSGGYNEQFF.

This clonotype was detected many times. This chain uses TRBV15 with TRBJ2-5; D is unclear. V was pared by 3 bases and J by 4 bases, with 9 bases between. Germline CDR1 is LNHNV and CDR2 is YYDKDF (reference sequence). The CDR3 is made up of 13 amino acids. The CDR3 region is CATSSTPRETQYF. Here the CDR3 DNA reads TGTGCCACCAGCAGTACCCCCCGAGAGACCCAGTACTTC.

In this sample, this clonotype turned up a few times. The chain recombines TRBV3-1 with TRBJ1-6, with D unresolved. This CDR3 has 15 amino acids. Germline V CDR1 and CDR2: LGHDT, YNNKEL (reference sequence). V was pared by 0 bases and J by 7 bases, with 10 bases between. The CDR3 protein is CASSQDPSWNSPLHF. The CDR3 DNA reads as TGTGCCAGCAGCCAAGATCCGTCTTGGAATTCACCCCTCCACTTT.

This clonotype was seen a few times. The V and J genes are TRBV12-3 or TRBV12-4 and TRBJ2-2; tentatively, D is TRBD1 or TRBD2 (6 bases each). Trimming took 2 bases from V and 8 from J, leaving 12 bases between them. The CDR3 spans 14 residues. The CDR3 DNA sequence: TGTGCCAGCAGTTTAATGGGGGGCAGGGGGGAGCTGTTTTTT. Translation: CASSLMGGRGELFF.

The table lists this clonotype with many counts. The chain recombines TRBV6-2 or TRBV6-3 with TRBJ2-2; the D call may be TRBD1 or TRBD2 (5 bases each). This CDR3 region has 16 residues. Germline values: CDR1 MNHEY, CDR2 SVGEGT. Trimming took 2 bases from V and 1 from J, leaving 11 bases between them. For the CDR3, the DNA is TGTGCCAGCAGTTACGGTGAGGGGAGGAACACCGGGGAGCTGTTTTTT. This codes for CASSYGEGRNTGELFF.

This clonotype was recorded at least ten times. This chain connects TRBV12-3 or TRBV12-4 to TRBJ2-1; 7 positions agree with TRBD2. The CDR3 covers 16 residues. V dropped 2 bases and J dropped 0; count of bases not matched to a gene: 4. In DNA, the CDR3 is TGTGCCAGCAGTTTATTCGGCGGGAGCTCCTACAATGAGCAGTTCTTC. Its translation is CASSLFGGSSYNEQFF.

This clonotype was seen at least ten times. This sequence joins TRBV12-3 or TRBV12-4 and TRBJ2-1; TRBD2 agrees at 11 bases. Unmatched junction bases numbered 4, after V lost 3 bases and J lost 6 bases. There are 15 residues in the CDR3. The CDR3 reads CASSFRLAGGNEQFF. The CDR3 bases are TGTGCCAGCAGTTTTCGGCTAGCGGGAGGCAATGAGCAGTTCTTC.

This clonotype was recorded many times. CDR3 in DNA: TGTGCCGAGCAGTCCGGGATCGGTTCACCCCTCCACTTT. Translating it yields CAEQSGIGSPLHF. The V call is TRBV2, the J call TRBJ1-6; D is unclear. The germline V and J ends were trimmed by 11 bases and 9 bases, with 17 bases remaining between them. This CDR3 is 13 amino acids long. Germline values: CDR1 SNHLY, CDR2 FYNNEI.

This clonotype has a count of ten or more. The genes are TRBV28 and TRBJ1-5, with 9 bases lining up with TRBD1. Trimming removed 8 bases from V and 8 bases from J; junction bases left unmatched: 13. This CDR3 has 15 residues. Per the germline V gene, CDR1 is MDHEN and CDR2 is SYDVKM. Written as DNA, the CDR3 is TGTGCCAGCGGGGACCCGGGACAGGGCACAGAGCCCCAGCATTTT. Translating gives CASGDPGQGTEPQHF. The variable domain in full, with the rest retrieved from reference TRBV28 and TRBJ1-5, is DVKVTQSSRYLVKRTGEKVFLECVQDMDHENMFWYRQDPGLGLRLIYFSYDVKMKEKGDIPEGYSVSREKKERFSLILESASTNQTSMYLCASGDPGQGTEPQHFGDGTRLSIL.